A single sample gave rise to the 31 T cell receptor beta chains below, sequenced in a study of shared clonotypes between healthy human individuals (dated by TCRdb to the early 2020s). Receptor libraries were prepared by the immunoSEQ multiplex PCR assay. TCRdb mirrors the immuneACCESS table, restricted to in-frame sequences. Some clones are absent from its copies; in checked studies, under half trace to an unresolved V gene, and the reason for the others is unknown. The sample profile shows 2 million to 2.5 million clones; about 94% of them were found once. Jointly, the top ten make up 0.1% to 0.15% of the sample. Sequenced sample: naive CD4+ T cells sorted from blood. Interpreted using the paper, the cell subset or site label stands for: CD45RA+ positively selected. Receptors were obtained from a young man in good health.

This chain joins TRBV7-6 and TRBJ1-6; 8 positions match TRBD1. Germline V lookup: CDR1 SGHVS, CDR2 FNYEAQ. The V and J ends lost 2 bases and 15 bases, in that order; junction bases with no gene match: 12. The CDR3 contains 15 residues. The CDR3 DNA reads TGTGCCAGCAGCTTAATTTTCGACAGGGGTGATCTCCTCCACTTT. Its translation is CASSLIFDRGDLLHF.

About this clone: Other DNA sequences in this sample translate to the same CDR3. The chain couples TRBV7-2 to TRBJ2-7, with D hard to call. The CDR3 totals 14 residues. The germline V gene encodes CDR1 SGHTA and CDR2 FQGNSA. The V end lost 5 bases, the J end lost 1 base, and 12 bases lay between the germline ends. The CDR3 protein is CASSPLVGSYEQYF. In nucleotides, the CDR3 is TGTGCCAGCAGCCCCCTGGTTGGGTCCTACGAGCAGTACTTC.

The rearrangement uses TRBV10-3 and TRBJ2-3; TRBD1 or TRBD2 may be the D gene (5 bases each). Per the germline V gene, CDR1 is ENHRY and CDR2 is SYGVKD. The ends were cut back, 6 bases at V and 0 bases at J, with 13 bases in the middle. This CDR3 is 15 amino acids long. CDR3 loop: CAISRDVASTDTQYF. The CDR3 DNA reads TGTGCCATCAGCAGGGACGTTGCTAGCACAGATACGCAGTATTTT.

This chain joins TRBV6-5 and TRBJ2-2, with D possibly TRBD2 on 5 matching bases. The CDR3 is 13 residues long. V lost 7 bases to trimming and J lost 7 bases, with 13 bases between them. Germline CDR1 and CDR2: MNHEY and SVGAGI. CDR3 region: CASNLLTSGELFF. The CDR3 coding sequence is TGTGCCAGCAACCTTTTAACTAGCGGGGAGCTGTTTTTT.

The rearrangement links TRBV2 to TRBJ1-4; 9 bases align to TRBD1. After removal of 4 bases from V and 6 bases from J, the junction contained 3 bases not matched to a gene. This CDR3 is 14 amino acids long. Germline V gene sequence: CDR1 SNHLY, CDR2 FYNNEI. CDR3 sequence reads: CASSGQGGYEKLFF. CDR3 nucleotide sequence: TGTGCCAGCAGTGGACAGGGGGGATATGAAAAACTGTTTTTT.

This sequence joins TRBV5-1 and TRBJ2-3; 8 nucleotides match TRBD1. Trimming removed 9 bases from V and 2 bases from J; junction bases left unmatched: 8. CDR1 is SGHRS and CDR2 is YFSETQ in the germline V gene. The CDR3 length is 14 residues. DNA for the CDR3: TGCGCCACCTCGACAGGGGATCTCACAGATACGCAGTATTTT. It encodes CATSTGDLTDTQYF.

The V call is TRBV5-1, the J call TRBJ1-1, with D possibly being TRBD1 (6 bases). Trimming took off 4 bases at V and 1 base at J, with 17 bases between the two ends. The CDR3 contains 16 residues. The germline CDR1 and CDR2 sequences are SGHRS and YFSETQ. CDR3 coding DNA: TGCGCCAGCAGCCCAGAAGGGGGTCCGAGGAACACTGAAGCTTTCTTT. As protein: CASSPEGGPRNTEAFF.

The V call is TRBV30, the J call TRBJ1-1, with 10 bases lining up with TRBD1. Germline V gene sequence: CDR1 GTSNPN, CDR2 SVGIG (reference sequence). The CDR3 runs to 14 residues. V gave up 0 bases and J gave up 7 bases; unmatched junction bases: 5. The CDR3 sequence is CAWSVDRGQGEAFF. CDR3 coding DNA: TGTGCCTGGAGTGTTGACAGGGGGCAGGGTGAAGCTTTCTTT.

The chain links TRBV10-3 to TRBJ1-5; 11 nucleotides match TRBD1. CDR1 is ENHRY, CDR2 SYGVKD, per germline. With 2 bases clipped from V and 6 bases from J, the junction kept 9 bases outside the gene matches. The CDR3 sequence is 17 residues long. The CDR3 reads CAISEVLVGTGGQPQHF. The CDR3 DNA reads TGTGCCATCAGTGAGGTTTTAGTTGGGACAGGGGGTCAGCCCCAGCATTTT.

The chain links TRBV7-2 to TRBJ2-3; possibly TRBD2 for D (5 bases). The CDR3 spans 13 residues. Germline V gene lookup returns CDR1 SGHTA and CDR2 FQGNSA. The V and J ends lost 3 bases and 4 bases respectively, with 8 bases between them. The CDR3 DNA reads as TGTGCCAGCAGCTTCAACGGGGCAGATACGCAGTATTTT. It yields the protein CASSFNGADTQYF.

This chain uses TRBV30 with TRBJ2-3, with a possible D match to TRBD1 (5 bases). CDR3 length equals 12 residues. Looked up from germline, CDR1 is GTSNPN and CDR2 is SVGIG (reference sequence). The CDR3 DNA is TGTGCATCCAGGGTTAAGGGAGATACGCAGTATTTT. Amino acid sequence: CASRVKGDTQYF.

V is TRBV7-2 and J is TRBJ2-1, with no clear D. The CDR3 has 11 residues. With 5 bases removed from V and 7 bases from J, the gap between germline ends came to 6 bases. The germline V gene encodes CDR1 SGHTA and CDR2 FQGNSA. The CDR3 DNA is TGTGCCAGCAGCCCCCATAATGAGCAGTTCTTC. This translates into CASSPHNEQFF.

The chain carries TRBV6-1 and TRBJ1-5, with a weak D call TRBD1 (6 bases). V was shortened by 4 bases and J by 11 bases, with 12 bases between the two germline ends. Per the germline V gene, CDR1 is MNHNS and CDR2 is SASEGT. The CDR3 runs to 12 residues. The CDR3 protein is CASSVTGHAQHF. Written as DNA, the CDR3 is TGTGCCAGCAGTGTGACGGGACATGCCCAGCATTTT.

The V gene is TRBV10-2, the J gene TRBJ1-5; D unresolved. This CDR3 spans 12 amino acids. Germline assignment: CDR1 WSHSY and CDR2 SAAADI. Trimming removed 10 bases at V and 5 bases at J, with 12 bases between. Written as DNA, the CDR3 is TGCGCCACACTGGGGAACGATCAGCCCCAGCATTTT. Translating gives CATLGNDQPQHF.

V gene TRBV6-5 combines with J gene TRBJ2-7, with D possibly matching TRBD1 (7 bases). Germline CDR1 reads MNHEY; CDR2 reads SVGAGI. V was trimmed by 2 bases and J by 3 bases, leaving 14 bases between them. This CDR3 contains 15 residues. This CDR3 reads CASSYGAGGGYEQYF. The CDR3 nucleotides read TGTGCCAGCAGTTACGGGGCAGGGGGAGGCTACGAGCAGTACTTC.

V is TRBV7-2 and J is TRBJ1-1; 10 bases agree with TRBD1. J lost 6 bases, V lost 5 bases, and 6 bases had no gene match. CDR1 is SGHTA, CDR2 FQGNSA, per germline. This CDR3 contains 14 residues. CDR3 residues: CASSLGQGLSEAFF. The CDR3 DNA sequence: TGTGCCAGCAGCCTGGGACAGGGGCTCTCTGAAGCTTTCTTT.

This clone came up once. The chain couples TRBV5-1 to TRBJ1-4, with a tentative D call TRBD1 (5 bases). Deletions cut 6 bases from V and 2 bases from J, with 11 bases between. Germline V gene lookup returns CDR1 SGHRS and CDR2 YFSETQ. The CDR3 is made up of 14 amino acids. The CDR3 bases are TGCGCCAGCAAGGGGAGTTCGACTAATGAAAAACTGTTTTTT. Its protein product is CASKGSSTNEKLFF.

The V and J genes are TRBV6-5 and TRBJ2-1, with D possibly being TRBD1 (5 bases). V dropped 6 bases and J dropped 4 bases, with 10 bases sitting between them. Per the germline V gene, CDR1 is MNHEY and CDR2 is SVGAGI. There are 13 residues in the CDR3. CDR3 DNA: TGTGCCAGCAGCTTGACAGTGTACAATGAGCAGTTCTTC. It yields the protein CASSLTVYNEQFF.

V is TRBV7-9 and J is TRBJ2-7, with 7 bases that match TRBD1. Germline CDR1 reads SEHNR; CDR2 reads FQNEAQ (reference sequence). The V and J ends lost 1 base and 6 bases, in that order; junction bases with no gene match: 6. The length of the CDR3 is 14 residues. This CDR3 is CASSLGQGSSEQYF. CDR3 in DNA: TGTGCCAGCAGCTTAGGACAGGGATCAAGCGAGCAGTACTTC.

Worth noting for this clone: Other DNA sequences within the sample encode an identical CDR3. The V gene is TRBV19, the J gene TRBJ1-2; 9 bases agree with TRBD1. The CDR3 sequence is 13 residues long. Germline loops: CDR1 LNHDA, CDR2 SQIVND (reference sequence). The trim removed 6 bases at V and 5 bases at J, leaving 4 bases unmatched. The CDR3 sequence is CASRSGQGYGYTF. CDR3 coding DNA: TGTGCCAGTAGATCGGGACAGGGTTATGGCTACACCTTC.

The V call is TRBV9, the J call TRBJ2-7, with D hard to call. The CDR3 length is 15 residues. Per the germline V gene, CDR1 is SGDLS and CDR2 is YYNGEE. V lost 0 bases, J lost 0 bases, and 10 bases lay in between. CDR3 in amino acids: CASSVGWEGSYEQYF. The DNA for the CDR3 is TGTGCCAGCAGCGTAGGCTGGGAAGGCTCCTACGAGCAGTACTTC.

The chain joins TRBV28 to TRBJ2-5; D unresolved. Trimming left V 6 bases short and J 2 bases short, with 7 bases between. Germline CDR1 MDHEN, CDR2 SYDVKM. This CDR3 comprises 12 residues. CDR3 in amino acids: CASRAYQETQYF. DNA for the CDR3: TGTGCCAGCAGAGCATATCAAGAGACCCAGTACTTC.

This clone was seen just once. The gene calls are TRBV5-1 and TRBJ2-4; D is unresolved. V was clipped by 2 bases and J by 4 bases, with 7 bases between them. The CDR3 is 13 residues long. Germline V gene sequence: CDR1 SGHRS, CDR2 YFSETQ. DNA of the CDR3: TGCGCCAGCAGCTTATCGCCTAAAAACATTCAGTACTTC. Encoded protein: CASSLSPKNIQYF.

V is TRBV30 and J is TRBJ2-3, with TRBD2 as a possible D gene (6 bases). From germline, CDR1 is GTSNPN and CDR2 SVGIG (reference sequence). With 0 bases removed from V and 2 bases from J, the gap between germline ends came to 12 bases. CDR3 length: 15 amino acids. CDR3 region: CAWSVQAGDTDTQYF. CDR3 DNA: TGTGCCTGGAGTGTACAAGCGGGTGACACAGATACGCAGTATTTT.

Only one count was recorded for this clone. This chain connects TRBV28 to TRBJ1-5, with TRBD1 matching 11 bases. J lost 4 bases, V lost 10 bases, and 12 bases had no gene match. Germline V gives CDR1 MDHEN, CDR2 SYDVKM. The CDR3 has 16 residues. CDR3 protein: CATGIGDRGSNQPQHF. CDR3 sequence (DNA): TGTGCCACCGGGATAGGGGACAGGGGGTCTAATCAGCCCCAGCATTTT.

This chain connects TRBV15 to TRBJ1-5, with a possible D match to TRBD1 (5 bases). In germline, CDR1 is LNHNV, CDR2 YYDKDF (reference sequence). This CDR3 has 17 residues. The V and J ends lost 2 bases and 4 bases respectively, with 18 bases between them. As DNA, the CDR3 is TGTGCCACCAGCAGACAGGGTCATTCGGCTCAAAATCAGCCCCAGCATTTT. It yields the protein CATSRQGHSAQNQPQHF.

The chain links TRBV6-5 to TRBJ1-2, with no clear D. V lost 2 bases and J 4 bases, leaving 14 bases between the germline ends. Germline V gene data show CDR1 as MNHEY and CDR2 as SVGAGI. The CDR3 totals 15 residues. In DNA, the CDR3 is TGTGCCAGCAGTTACGGGCCTTCCCGGGCCTATGGCTACACCTTC. Its translation is CASSYGPSRAYGYTF.

This clone has only one observation. The chain is built from TRBV5-1 and TRBJ2-7, with TRBD2 matching 10 bases. The germline V gene encodes CDR1 SGHRS and CDR2 YFSETQ. Trimming took 3 bases from V and 7 from J; bases not matched to a gene: 7. This CDR3 is built from 14 residues. Here the CDR3 DNA reads TGCGCCAGCAGCTCAAGCGGGAGGGCCGGTGAGCAGTACTTC. This codes for CASSSSGRAGEQYF.

The chain has TRBV19 and TRBJ2-3; the match to TRBD2 covers 9 bases. Unmatched junction bases numbered 5, after V lost 1 base and J lost 3 bases. The CDR3 spans 16 residues. The germline V gene encodes CDR1 LNHDA and CDR2 SQIVND (reference sequence). The CDR3 loop reads CASSIVYAGGTDTQYF. CDR3 DNA: TGTGCCAGTAGTATAGTTTACGCGGGGGGGACAGATACGCAGTATTTT.

The gene calls are TRBV2 and TRBJ2-5; D not resolved. V shed 7 bases and J shed 5 bases, with 8 bases lying between them. The length of the CDR3 is 11 residues. CDR1 SNHLY and CDR2 FYNNEI come from the germline V gene. The DNA of the CDR3 is TGTGCCAGCAAGGCTGGGGAGACCCAGTACTTC. Translating gives CASKAGETQYF.

The chain recombines TRBV7-9 with TRBJ2-7; no clear D. V lost 5 bases, J lost 4 bases, and 12 bases lay in between. The CDR3 has 13 residues. CDR1 SEHNR and CDR2 FQNEAQ come from the germline V gene (reference sequence). The CDR3 DNA is TGTGCCAGCAGCCCAGTTTCGGCTTACGAGCAGTACTTC. Protein: CASSPVSAYEQYF.